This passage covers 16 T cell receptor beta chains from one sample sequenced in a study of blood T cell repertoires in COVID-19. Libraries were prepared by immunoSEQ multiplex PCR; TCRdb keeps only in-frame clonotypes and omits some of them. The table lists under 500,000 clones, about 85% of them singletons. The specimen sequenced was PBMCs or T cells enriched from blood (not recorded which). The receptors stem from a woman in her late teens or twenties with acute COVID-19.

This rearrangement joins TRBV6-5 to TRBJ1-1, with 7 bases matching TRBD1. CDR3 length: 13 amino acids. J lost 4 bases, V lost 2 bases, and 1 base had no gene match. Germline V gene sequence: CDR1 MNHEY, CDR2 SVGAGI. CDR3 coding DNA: TGTGCCAGCAGTTACGACAGGGTCACTGAAGCTTTCTTT. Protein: CASSYDRVTEAFF.

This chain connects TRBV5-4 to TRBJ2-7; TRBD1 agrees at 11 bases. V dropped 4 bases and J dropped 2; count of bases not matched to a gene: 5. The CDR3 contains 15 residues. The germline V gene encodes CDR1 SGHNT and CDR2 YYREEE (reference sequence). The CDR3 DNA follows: TGTGCCAGCAGCAGAGGGACAGGGGGGACCTACGAGCAGTACTTC. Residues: CASSRGTGGTYEQYF.

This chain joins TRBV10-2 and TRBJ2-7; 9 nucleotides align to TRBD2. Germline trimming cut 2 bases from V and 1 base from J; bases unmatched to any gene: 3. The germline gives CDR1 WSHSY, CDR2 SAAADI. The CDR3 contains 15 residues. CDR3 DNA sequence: TGCGCCAGCAGTGAGACTAGCGGGCTGTCCTACGAGCAGTACTTC. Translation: CASSETSGLSYEQYF.

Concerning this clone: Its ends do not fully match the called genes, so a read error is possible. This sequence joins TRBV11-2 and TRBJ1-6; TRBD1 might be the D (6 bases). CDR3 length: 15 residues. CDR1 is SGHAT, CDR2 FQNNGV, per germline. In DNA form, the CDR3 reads TGTGCCAGCAGCTTAGGGCAGGGGTATAGTTCACCCCTCCACTTT. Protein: CASSLGQGYSSPLHF.

Written as DNA, the CDR3 is TGTGCCAGCAGCCAAACCCGCAGGGTTGATACGCAGTATTTT. Amino acids: CASSQTRRVDTQYF. V is TRBV3-1 (or the pseudogene TRBV3-2) and J is TRBJ2-3, with a possible D match to TRBD1 (5 bases). The germline V gene encodes CDR1 LGHDT and CDR2 YNNKEL (reference sequence). The length of the CDR3 is 14 residues. The V and J ends lost 2 bases and 6 bases respectively, with 12 bases between them.

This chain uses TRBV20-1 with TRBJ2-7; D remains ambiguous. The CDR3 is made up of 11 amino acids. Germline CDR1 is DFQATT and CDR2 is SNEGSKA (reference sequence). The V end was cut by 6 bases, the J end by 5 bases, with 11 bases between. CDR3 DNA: TGCAGTGCCCAGAGGCTGGACGAGCAGTACTTC. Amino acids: CSAQRLDEQYF.

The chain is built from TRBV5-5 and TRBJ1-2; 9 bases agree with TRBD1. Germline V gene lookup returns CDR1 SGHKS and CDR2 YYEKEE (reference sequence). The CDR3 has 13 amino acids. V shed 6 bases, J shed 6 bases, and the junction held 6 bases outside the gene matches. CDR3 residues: CASNTGGLDGYTF. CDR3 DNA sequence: TGTGCCAGCAACACAGGGGGCTTGGATGGCTACACCTTC.

Written as DNA, the CDR3 is TGTGCCAGCAGCTTAACAACCTACGAGCAGTACTTC. Its translation: CASSLTTYEQYF. The chain links TRBV11-2 to TRBJ2-7; the D is unclear. Per germline, CDR1 SGHAT and CDR2 FQNNGV. The CDR3 has 12 amino acids. The ends were cut back, 2 bases at V and 2 bases at J, with 4 bases in the middle. Filled out from reference TRBV11-2 and TRBJ2-7, the complete variable domain reads EAGVAQSPRYKIIEKRQSVAFWCNPISGHATLYWYQQILGQGPKLLIQFQNNGVVDDSQLPKDRFSAERLKGVDSTLKIQPAKLEDSAVYLCASSLTTYEQYFGPGTRLTVT.

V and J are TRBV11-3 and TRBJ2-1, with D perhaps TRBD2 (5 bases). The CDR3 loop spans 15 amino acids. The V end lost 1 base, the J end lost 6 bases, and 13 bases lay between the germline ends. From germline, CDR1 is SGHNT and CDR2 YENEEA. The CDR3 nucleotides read TGTGCCAGCAGCTTAGGAGGAGGACGGGTCAATGAGCAGTTCTTC. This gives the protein CASSLGGGRVNEQFF. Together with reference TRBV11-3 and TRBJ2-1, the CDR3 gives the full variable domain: EAGVVQSPRYKIIEKKQPVAFWCNPISGHNTLYWYLQNLGQGPELLIRYENEEAVDDSQLPKDRFSAERLKGVDSTLKIQPAELGDSAVYLCASSLGGGRVNEQFFGPGTRLTVL.

The CDR3 DNA follows: TGCGCCAGCAGCCATCGGTATGAAAAACTGTTTTTT. Its translation is CASSHRYEKLFF. V gene TRBV4-1 combines with J gene TRBJ1-4, with no clear D. Germline CDR1 and CDR2: MGHRA and YSYEKL. The length of the CDR3 is 12 residues. Trimming shortened V by 3 bases and J by 6 bases, and 5 bases separated the two germline ends.

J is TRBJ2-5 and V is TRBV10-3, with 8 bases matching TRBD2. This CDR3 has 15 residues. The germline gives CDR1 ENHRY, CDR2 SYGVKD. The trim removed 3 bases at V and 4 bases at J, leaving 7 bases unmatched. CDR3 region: CAISDSDRGGETQYF. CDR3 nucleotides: TGTGCCATCAGTGACTCAGACCGGGGGGGAGAGACCCAGTACTTC.

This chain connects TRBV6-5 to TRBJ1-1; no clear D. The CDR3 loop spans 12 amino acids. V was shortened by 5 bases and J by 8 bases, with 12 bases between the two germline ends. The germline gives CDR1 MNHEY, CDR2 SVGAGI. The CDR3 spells CASSRWREEAFF. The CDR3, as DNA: TGTGCCAGCAGTAGGTGGAGGGAAGAAGCTTTCTTT.

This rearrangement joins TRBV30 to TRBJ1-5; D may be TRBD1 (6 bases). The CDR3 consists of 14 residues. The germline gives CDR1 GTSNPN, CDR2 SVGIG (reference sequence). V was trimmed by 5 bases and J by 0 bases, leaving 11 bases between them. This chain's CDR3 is CAWDGTNSNQPQHF. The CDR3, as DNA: TGTGCCTGGGACGGGACAAATAGCAATCAGCCCCAGCATTTT.

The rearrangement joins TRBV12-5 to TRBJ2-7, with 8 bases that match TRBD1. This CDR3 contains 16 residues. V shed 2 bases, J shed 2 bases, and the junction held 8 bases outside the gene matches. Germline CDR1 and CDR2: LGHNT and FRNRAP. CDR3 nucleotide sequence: TGTGCTAGTGGTTTGTCCCGCGGGACAGGCACCTACGAGCAGTACTTC. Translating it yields CASGLSRGTGTYEQYF.

The CDR3 bases are TGTGCCAGCAGCTTACGGTTCCGGACTAGCCACAATGAGCAGTTCTTC. As protein: CASSLRFRTSHNEQFF. The chain is built from TRBV11-2 and TRBJ2-1, with 8 nucleotides matching TRBD2. The CDR3 contains 16 residues. V was pared by 2 bases and J by 5 bases, with 8 bases of the junction left unmatched. Germline values: CDR1 SGHAT, CDR2 FQNNGV.

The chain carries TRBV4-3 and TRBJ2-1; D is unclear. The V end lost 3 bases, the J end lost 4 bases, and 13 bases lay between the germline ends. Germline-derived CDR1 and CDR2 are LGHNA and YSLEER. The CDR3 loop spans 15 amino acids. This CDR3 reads CASSQSNAAYNEQFF. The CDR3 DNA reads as TGCGCCAGCAGCCAGTCGAATGCGGCATACAATGAGCAGTTCTTC.